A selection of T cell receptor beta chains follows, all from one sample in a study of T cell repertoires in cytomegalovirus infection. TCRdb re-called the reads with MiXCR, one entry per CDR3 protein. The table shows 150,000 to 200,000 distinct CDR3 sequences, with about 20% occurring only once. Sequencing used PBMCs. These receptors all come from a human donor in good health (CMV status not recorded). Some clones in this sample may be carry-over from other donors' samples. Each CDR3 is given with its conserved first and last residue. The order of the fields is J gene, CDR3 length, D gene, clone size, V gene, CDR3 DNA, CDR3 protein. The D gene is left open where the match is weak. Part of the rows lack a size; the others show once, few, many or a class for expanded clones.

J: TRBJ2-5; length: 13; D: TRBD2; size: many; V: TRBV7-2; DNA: TGTGCCAGCACCCCTAGCGGCCAAGAGACCCAGTACTTC; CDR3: CASTPSGQETQYF
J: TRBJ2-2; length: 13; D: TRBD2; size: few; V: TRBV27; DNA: TGTGCCAGCAGGGCTAGCGGGAGAAGGGAGCTGTTTTTT; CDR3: CASRASGRRELFF
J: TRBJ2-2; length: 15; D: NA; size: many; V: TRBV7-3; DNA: TGTGCCAGCAGCCCCACGGGGGCGGACACCGGGGAGCTGTTTTTT; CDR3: CASSPTGADTGELFF
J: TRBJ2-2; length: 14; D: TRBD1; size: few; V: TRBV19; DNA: TGTGCCAGTAGCAGGGGGATAAACACCGGGGAGCTGTTTTTT; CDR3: CASSRGINTGELFF
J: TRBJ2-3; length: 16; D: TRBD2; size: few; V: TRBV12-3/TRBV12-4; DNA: TGTGCCAGCAGGCCACGGGCGGGAGGGGTGACAGATACGCAGTATTTT; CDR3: CASRPRAGGVTDTQYF
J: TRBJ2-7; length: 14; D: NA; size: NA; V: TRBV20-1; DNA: TGCAGTGCTCTCCTCATGGGAAGGGAGTACGAGCAGTACTTC; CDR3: CSALLMGREYEQYF
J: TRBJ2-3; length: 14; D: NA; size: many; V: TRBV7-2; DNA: TGTGCCAGCAGCTTAGACGTTAGCATTGGGGCGCAGTATTTT; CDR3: CASSLDVSIGAQYF
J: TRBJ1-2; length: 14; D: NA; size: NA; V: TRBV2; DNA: TGTGCCAGCACCCTTGGGACGTTCACCCACGGCTACACCTTC; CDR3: CASTLGTFTHGYTF
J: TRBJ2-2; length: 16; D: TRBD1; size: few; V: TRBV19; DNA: TGTGCCAGTAGCCCCTGGGTTAAGGGGGCGTGGGGGGAGCTGTTTTTT; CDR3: CASSPWVKGAWGELFF
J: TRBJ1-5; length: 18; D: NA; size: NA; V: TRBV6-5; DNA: TGTGCCAGGAGTGGCGGCCACACGGGGGATCGTAGCAATCAGCCCCAGCATTTT; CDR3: CARSGGHTGDRSNQPQHF
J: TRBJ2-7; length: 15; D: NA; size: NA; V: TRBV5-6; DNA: TGTGCCAGCAGCTTATTAGACGGTTTCTCCTACGAGCAGTACTTC; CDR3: CASSLLDGFSYEQYF
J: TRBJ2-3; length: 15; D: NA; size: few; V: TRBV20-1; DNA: TGCAGTGCACAGGGGGCTAGCGGGACCACAGATACGCAGTATTTT; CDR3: CSAQGASGTTDTQYF
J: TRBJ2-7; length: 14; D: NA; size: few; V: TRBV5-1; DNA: TGCGCCAGCAGCTTGGGGGGACAATTCTACGAGCAGTACTTC; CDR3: CASSLGGQFYEQYF
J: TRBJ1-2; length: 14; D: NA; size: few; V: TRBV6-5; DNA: TGTGCCAGCAGTCCTCGAGGTCAGGGCTATGGCTACACCTTC; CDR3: CASSPRGQGYGYTF
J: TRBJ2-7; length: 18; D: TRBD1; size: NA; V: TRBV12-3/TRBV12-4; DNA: TGTGCCAGCAGTTTAGGTCCCGAGCGGGACAGGGGGACCCACGAGCAGTACTTC; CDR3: CASSLGPERDRGTHEQYF
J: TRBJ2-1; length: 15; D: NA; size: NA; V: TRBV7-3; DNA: TGTGCCAGCAGCCCTGGCGGTAGCTCCTACAATGAGCAGTTCTTC; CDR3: CASSPGGSSYNEQFF
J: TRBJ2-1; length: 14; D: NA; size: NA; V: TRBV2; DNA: TGTGCCGGACGTGAGAGTTCAAGGACCAATGAGCAGTTCTTC; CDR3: CAGRESSRTNEQFF
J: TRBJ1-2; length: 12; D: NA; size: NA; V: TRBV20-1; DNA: TGCAGTGCGGGGGCGGGCAACTATGGCTACACCTTC; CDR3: CSAGAGNYGYTF
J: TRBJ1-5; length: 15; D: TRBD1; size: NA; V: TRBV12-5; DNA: TGTGCTAGTGGTTTGGGCAGGGGGCTGCTTCAGCCCCAGCATTTT; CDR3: CASGLGRGLLQPQHF
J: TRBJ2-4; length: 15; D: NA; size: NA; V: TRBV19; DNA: TGTGCCAGTAGGGGTACAACTCTTTTGAAAAACATTCAGTACTTC; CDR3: CASRGTTLLKNIQYF
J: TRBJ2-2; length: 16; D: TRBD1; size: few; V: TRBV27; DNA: TGTGCCAGCAGTTTAAGGTGGACAGGGCAGACCGGGGAGCTGTTTTTT; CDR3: CASSLRWTGQTGELFF
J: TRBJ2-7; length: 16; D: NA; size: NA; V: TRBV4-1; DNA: TGCGCCAGCAGCCAATGGGGTACGCTATTGGACTTCGAGCAGTACTTC; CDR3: CASSQWGTLLDFEQYF
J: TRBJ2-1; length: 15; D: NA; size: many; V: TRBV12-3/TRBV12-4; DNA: TGTGCCAGCAATTTAGGAGCACAATTGCAGTATGAGCAGTTCTTC; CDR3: CASNLGAQLQYEQFF
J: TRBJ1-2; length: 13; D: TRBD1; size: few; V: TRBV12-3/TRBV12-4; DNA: TGTGCCAGCAGGATACAGGGGGTTTATGGCTACACCTTC; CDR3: CASRIQGVYGYTF
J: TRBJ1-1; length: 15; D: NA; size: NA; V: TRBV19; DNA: TGTGCCAGTAGTATAGGTGAGACCGGGGGCACTGAAGCTTTCTTT; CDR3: CASSIGETGGTEAFF
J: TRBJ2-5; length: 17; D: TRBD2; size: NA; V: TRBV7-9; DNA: TGTGCCAGCCGCCCTCGCGTACTAGCGGGGGTTCGAGAGACCCAGTACTTC; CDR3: CASRPRVLAGVRETQYF
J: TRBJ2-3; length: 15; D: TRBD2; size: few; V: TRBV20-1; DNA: TGCAGTGCTCCCCGCCTAGCGGGGGCCACAGATACGCAGTATTTT; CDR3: CSAPRLAGATDTQYF
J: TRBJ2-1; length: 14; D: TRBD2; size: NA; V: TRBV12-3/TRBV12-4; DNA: TGTGCCAGCAGCAGCGGGAGATCCTACAATGAGCAGTTCTTC; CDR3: CASSSGRSYNEQFF
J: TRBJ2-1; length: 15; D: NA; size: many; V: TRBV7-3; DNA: TGTGCCAGCAGCTTGGGACCTAGCTCCTACAATGAGCAGTTCTTC; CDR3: CASSLGPSSYNEQFF
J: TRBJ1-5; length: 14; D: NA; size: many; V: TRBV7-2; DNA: TGTGCCAGCAGCCCCCGGGAAAGCAATCAGCCCCAGCATTTT; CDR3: CASSPRESNQPQHF
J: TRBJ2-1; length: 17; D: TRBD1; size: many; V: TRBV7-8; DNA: TGTGCCAGCAGCTTAGCATACCGGGACAGGGGTTACAATGAGCAGTTCTTC; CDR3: CASSLAYRDRGYNEQFF
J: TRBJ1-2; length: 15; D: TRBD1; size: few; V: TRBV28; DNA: TGTGCCAGCAGTTTACTCGGGACAGGGAACTATGGCTACACCTTC; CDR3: CASSLLGTGNYGYTF
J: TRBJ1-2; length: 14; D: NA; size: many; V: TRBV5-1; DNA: TGCGCCAGCAGCCCCCGCGAGGCGAACTATGGCTACACCTTC; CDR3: CASSPREANYGYTF